This TCR beta chain originates from a study of T cell responses to AZD1222 COVID-19 vaccine. Notes on the study in general: Recipients of two AZD1222 doses showed rising Spike-specific TCR breadth and depth. Donor demographics were predominantly white British with a female majority; clonal diversity may be underestimated.

Notes on this clone: Its antigen is not known.

Here immunoSEQ multiplex PCR was the method, and the copy in TCRdb shows in-frame clones only, minus some. The data contain about 130,000 clones, roughly nine tenths of them singletons. The TCR sequence derives from an adult in good health. Sequences were derived from peripheral blood, sampled on day 0 of AZD1222 vaccination.

In nucleotides, the CDR3 is TGTGCCAGCAGTTACCAGACGGCGGCGGGAAACACCATATATTTT. It encodes CASSYQTAAGNTIYF. This chain links TRBV6-5 with TRBJ1-3; D ambiguous. This CDR3 spans 15 amino acids. V dropped 2 bases and J dropped 4 bases, with 12 bases sitting between them. The germline V gene encodes CDR1 MNHEY and CDR2 SVGAGI.